This T cell receptor beta chain comes out of a study of identifying expanded T cells in peripheral blood. The CDR3 is 14 residues long. With 6 bases clipped from V and 8 bases from J, the junction kept 9 bases outside the gene matches. Germline loops: CDR1 MDHEN, CDR2 SYDVKM. TCRdb's table, derived via immunoSEQ multiplex PCR, lists solely in-frame clones and lacks some. The profile shows about 91,000 clones, about 91% of them singletons. A word on this clone: What it binds is not known.

Points from the study as a whole: Over approximately two and four weeks, about 15 and 18 clones changed, versus approximately 1.1 between replicates. Across healthy donors, higher total template counts meant significantly greater approximately two-week count variance.

No infections or other immune events were documented during collection. The sequencing input was blood. This receptor was identified in a person between 18 and 75 years old in good health. The chain combines TRBV28 with TRBJ1-2, with 10 bases that match TRBD1. This CDR3 reads CASSPTGTGEGYTF. The CDR3 bases are TGTGCCAGCAGCCCGACCGGGACAGGGGAAGGCTACACCTTC.